This T cell receptor (delta chain) was sequenced for a study of gamma-delta T cells after stem cell transplantation. Details on this clone: The TCRdb protein, from a much larger clone, departs from this DNA's translation at residue 16, likely by read error; the protein shown derives from the DNA.

TCRdb re-called the RT-PCR reads with CATT. The sample yields 15,000 to 19,000 delta-chain clones, 9.4% seen once. The CDR3 runs 19 residues. Germline V gene data show CDR1 as GEAIGNYY and CDR2 as EKD. The clonotype was recovered from a human donor. It is not recorded whose cells these are; they may come from a transplant donor. The rearrangement links TRDV2 to TRDJ1; 8 bases agree with TRDD3. Material: gamma-delta T cells. CDR3 loop: CACDTVERTGGTYTDRLIF. CDR3 sequence (DNA): TGTGCCTGTGACACCGTTGAGAGGACTGGGGGTACGTACACCGATAGACTCATCTTT.